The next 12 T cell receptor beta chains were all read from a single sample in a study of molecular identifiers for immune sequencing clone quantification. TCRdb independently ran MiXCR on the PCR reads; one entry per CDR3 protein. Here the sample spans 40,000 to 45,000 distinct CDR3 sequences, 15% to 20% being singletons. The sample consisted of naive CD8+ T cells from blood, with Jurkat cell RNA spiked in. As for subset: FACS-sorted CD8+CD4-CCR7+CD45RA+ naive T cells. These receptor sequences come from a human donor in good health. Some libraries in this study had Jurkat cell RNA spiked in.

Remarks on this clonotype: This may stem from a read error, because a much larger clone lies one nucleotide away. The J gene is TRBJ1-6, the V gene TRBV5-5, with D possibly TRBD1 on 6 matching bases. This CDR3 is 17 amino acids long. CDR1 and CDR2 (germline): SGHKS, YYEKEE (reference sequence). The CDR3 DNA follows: TGTGCCAGCGGCTTGGACAGCTTACCTGGTTGTAATTCACCCCTCCACTTT. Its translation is CASGLDSLPGCNSPLHF.

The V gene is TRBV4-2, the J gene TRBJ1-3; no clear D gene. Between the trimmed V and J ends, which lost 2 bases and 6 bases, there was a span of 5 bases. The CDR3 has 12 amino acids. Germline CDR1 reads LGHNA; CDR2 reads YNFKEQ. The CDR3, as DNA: TGTGCCAGCAGCCAATCGGAAAACACCATATATTTT. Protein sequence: CASSQSENTIYF.

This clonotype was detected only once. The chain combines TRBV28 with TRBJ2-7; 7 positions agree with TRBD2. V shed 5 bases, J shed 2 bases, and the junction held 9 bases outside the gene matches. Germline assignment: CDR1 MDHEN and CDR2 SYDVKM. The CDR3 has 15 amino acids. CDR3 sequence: CASSPGTAGAYEQYF. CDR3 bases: TGTGCCAGCAGTCCCGGGACCGCGGGGGCCTACGAGCAGTACTTC.

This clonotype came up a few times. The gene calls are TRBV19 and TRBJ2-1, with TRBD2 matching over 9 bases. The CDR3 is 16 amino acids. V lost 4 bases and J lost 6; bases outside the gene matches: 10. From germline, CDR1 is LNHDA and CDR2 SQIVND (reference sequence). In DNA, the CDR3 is TGTGCCAGTAGTACCCCCCCAGCGGGAGGTCCCAATGAGCAGTTCTTC. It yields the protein CASSTPPAGGPNEQFF. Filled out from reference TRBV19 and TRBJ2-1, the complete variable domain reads DGGITQSPKYLFRKEGQNVTLSCEQNLNHDAMYWYRQDPGQGLRLIYYSQIVNDFQKGDIAEGYSVSREKKESFPLTVTSAQKNPTAFYLCASSTPPAGGPNEQFFGPGTRLTVL.

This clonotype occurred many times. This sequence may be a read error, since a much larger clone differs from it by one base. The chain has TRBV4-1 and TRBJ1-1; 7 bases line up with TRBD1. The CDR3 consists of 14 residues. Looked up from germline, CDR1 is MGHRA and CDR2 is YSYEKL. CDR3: CASSQDNRGTEALF. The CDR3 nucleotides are TGCGCCAGCAGCCAAGATAACAGGGGCACTGAAGCTCTCTTT.

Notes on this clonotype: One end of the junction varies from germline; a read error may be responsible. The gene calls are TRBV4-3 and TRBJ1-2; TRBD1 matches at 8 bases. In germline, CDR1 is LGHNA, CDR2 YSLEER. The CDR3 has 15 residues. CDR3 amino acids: CASGQEDWTGSGYAF. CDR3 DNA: TGCGCCAGCGGCCAAGAAGACTGGACAGGGAGCGGCTACGCCTTC.

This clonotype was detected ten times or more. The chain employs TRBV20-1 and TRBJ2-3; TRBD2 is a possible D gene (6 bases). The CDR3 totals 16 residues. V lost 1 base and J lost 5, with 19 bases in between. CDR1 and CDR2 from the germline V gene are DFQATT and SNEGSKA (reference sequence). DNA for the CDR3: TGCAGTGCTAGAGGTAGACTAGTAGGACTCGGAGATACGCAGTATTTT. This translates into CSARGRLVGLGDTQYF.

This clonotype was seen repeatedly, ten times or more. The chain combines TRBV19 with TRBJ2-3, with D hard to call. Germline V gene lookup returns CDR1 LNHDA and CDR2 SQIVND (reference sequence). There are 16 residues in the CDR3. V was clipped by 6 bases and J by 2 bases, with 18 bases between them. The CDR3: CASRKSPAQSTDTQYF. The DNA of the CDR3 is TGTGCCAGTAGGAAAAGCCCGGCCCAGTCCACAGATACGCAGTATTTT.

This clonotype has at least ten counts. CDR3 DNA sequence: TGTGCCACCCGAGGGCCCGAAAAACTGTTTTTT. Amino acid sequence: CATRGPEKLFF. The chain couples TRBV27 to TRBJ1-4; D is ambiguous. This CDR3 spans 11 amino acids. Trimming took off 10 bases at V and 8 bases at J, with 11 bases between the two ends. Germline V gene sequence: CDR1 MNHEY, CDR2 SMNVEV (reference sequence).

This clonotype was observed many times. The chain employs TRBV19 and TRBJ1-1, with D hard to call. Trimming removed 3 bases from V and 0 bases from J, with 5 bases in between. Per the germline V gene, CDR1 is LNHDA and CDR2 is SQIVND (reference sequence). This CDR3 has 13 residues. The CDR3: CASSIQVNTEAFF. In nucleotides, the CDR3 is TGTGCCAGTAGTATTCAGGTGAACACTGAAGCTTTCTTT.

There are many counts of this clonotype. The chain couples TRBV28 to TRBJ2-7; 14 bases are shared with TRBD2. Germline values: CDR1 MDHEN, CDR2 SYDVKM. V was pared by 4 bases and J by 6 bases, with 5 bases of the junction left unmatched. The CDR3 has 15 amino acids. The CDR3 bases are TGTGCCAGCAGTTGGGGGACTAGCGGGAGTACCGAGCAGTACTTC. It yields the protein CASSWGTSGSTEQYF. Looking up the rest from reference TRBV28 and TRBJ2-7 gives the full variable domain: DVKVTQSSRYLVKRTGEKVFLECVQDMDHENMFWYRQDPGLGLRLIYFSYDVKMKEKGDIPEGYSVSREKKERFSLILESASTNQTSMYLCASSWGTSGSTEQYFGPGTRLTVT.

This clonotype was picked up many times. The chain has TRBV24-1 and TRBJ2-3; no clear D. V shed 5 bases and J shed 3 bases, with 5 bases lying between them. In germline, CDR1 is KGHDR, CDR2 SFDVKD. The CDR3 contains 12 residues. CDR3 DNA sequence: TGTGCCACCAGTGGTGATACAGATACGCAGTATTTT. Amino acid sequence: CATSGDTDTQYF.